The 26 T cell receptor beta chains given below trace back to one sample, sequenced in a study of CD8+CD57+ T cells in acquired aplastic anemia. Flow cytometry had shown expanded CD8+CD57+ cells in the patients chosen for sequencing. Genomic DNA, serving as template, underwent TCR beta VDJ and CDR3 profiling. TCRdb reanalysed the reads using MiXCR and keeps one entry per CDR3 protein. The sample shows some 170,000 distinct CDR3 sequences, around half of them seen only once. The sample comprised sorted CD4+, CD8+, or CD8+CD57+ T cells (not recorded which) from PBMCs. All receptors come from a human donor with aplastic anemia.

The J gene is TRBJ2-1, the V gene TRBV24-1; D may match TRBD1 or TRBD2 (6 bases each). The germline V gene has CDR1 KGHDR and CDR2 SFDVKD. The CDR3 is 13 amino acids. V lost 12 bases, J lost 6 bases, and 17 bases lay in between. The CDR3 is CAAGGRGTNEQFF. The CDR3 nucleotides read TGTGCCGCCGGGGGTAGGGGGACCAATGAGCAGTTCTTC.

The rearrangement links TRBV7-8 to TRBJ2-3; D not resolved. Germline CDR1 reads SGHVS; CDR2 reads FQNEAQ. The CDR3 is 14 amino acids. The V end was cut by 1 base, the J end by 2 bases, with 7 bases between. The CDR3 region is CASSLVGNTDTQYF. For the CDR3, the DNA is TGTGCCAGCAGCTTAGTGGGTAACACAGATACGCAGTATTTT.

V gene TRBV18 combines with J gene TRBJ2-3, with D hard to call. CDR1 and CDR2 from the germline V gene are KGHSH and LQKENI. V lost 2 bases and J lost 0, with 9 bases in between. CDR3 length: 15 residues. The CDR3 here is CASSPDALSTDTQYF. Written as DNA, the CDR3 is TGTGCCAGCTCACCAGATGCGCTGAGCACAGATACGCAGTATTTT.

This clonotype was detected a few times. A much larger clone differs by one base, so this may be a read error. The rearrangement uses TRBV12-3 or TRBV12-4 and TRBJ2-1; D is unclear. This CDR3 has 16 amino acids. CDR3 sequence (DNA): TGTGCCAGCAGCCCTTCGTTGGCCACTCCCTACAATGGGCAGTTCTTC. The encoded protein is CASSPSLATPYNGQFF.

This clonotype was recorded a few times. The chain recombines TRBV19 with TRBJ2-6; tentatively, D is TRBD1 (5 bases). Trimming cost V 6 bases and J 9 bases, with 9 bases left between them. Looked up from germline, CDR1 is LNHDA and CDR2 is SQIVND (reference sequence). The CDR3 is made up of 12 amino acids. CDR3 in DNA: TGTGCCAGTAGAGGGGCAGACAACGTCCTGACTTTC. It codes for CASRGADNVLTF.

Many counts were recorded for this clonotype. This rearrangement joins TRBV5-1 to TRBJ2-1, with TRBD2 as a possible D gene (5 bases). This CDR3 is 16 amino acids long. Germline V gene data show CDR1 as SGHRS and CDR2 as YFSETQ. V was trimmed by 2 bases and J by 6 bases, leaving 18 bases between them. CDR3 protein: CASSLGLRSGGNEQFF. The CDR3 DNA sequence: TGCGCCAGCAGCTTAGGACTCCGGTCAGGCGGCAATGAGCAGTTCTTC.

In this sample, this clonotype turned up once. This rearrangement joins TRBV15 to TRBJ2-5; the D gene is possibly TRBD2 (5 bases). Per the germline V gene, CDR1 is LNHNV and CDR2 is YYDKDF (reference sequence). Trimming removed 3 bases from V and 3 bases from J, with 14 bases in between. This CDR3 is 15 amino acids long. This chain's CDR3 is CATSRWTLAEETQYF. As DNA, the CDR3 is TGTGCCACCAGCAGGTGGACTCTGGCGGAAGAGACCCAGTACTTC.

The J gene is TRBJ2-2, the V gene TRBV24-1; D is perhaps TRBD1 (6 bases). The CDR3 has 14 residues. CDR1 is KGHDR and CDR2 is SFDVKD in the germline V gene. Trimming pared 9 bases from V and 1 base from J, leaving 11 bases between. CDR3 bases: TGTGCCACCTCCGGGACACAGAACACCGGGGAGCTGTTTTTT. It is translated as CATSGTQNTGELFF.

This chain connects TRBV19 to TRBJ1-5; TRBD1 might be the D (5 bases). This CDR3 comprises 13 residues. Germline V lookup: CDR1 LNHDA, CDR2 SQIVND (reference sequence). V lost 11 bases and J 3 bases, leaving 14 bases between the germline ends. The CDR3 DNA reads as TGTGCCGGGTCCGAGGGGATCAATCAGCCCCAGCATTTT. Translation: CAGSEGINQPQHF.

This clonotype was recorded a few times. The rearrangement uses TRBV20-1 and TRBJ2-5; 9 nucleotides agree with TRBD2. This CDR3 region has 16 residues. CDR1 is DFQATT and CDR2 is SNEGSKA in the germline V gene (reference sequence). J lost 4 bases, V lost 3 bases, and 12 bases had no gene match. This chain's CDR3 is CSARKLAGDLSETQYF. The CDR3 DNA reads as TGCAGTGCTAGGAAATTAGCGGGAGATCTCTCAGAGACCCAGTACTTC.

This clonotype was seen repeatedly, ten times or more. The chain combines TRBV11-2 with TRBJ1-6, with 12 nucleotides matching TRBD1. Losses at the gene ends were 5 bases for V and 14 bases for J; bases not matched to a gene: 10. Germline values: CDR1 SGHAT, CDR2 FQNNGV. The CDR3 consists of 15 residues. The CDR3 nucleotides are TGTGCCAGCAGCCTTATGGGGACAGGGGGCTTTTCCCTCCACTTT. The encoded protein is CASSLMGTGGFSLHF.

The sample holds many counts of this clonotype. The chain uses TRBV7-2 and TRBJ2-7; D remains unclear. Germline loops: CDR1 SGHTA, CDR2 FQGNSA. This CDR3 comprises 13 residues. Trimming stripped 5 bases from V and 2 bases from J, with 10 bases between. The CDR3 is CASSLSLTYEQYF. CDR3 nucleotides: TGTGCCAGCAGCCTAAGTTTAACCTACGAGCAGTACTTC.

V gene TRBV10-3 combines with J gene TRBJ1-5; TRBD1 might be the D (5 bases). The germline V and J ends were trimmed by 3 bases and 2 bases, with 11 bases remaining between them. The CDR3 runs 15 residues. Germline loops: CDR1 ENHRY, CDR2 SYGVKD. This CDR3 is CAISEGQGGNQPQHF. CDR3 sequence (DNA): TGTGCCATCAGTGAAGGGCAGGGAGGCAATCAGCCCCAGCATTTT.

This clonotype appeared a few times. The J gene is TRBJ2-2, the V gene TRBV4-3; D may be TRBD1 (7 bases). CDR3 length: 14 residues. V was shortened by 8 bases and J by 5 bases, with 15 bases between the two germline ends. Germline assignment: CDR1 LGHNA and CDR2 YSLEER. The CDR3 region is CASGGGGGTGELFF. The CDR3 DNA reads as TGCGCCAGCGGCGGAGGGGGCGGGACCGGGGAGCTGTTTTTT.

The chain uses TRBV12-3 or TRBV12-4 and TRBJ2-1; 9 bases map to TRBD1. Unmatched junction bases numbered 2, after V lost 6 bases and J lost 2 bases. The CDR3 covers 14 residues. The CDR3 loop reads CASRRTGAYNEQFF. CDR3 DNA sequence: TGTGCCAGCAGGAGGACAGGGGCCTACAATGAGCAGTTCTTC.

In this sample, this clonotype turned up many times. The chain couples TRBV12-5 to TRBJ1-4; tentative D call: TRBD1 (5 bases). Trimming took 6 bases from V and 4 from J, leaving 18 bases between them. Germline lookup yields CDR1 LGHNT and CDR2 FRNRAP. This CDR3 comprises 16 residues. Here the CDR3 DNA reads TGTGCTAGTGGACGCCTGGGGGAAGTCGGTAATGAAAAACTGTTTTTT. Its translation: CASGRLGEVGNEKLFF.

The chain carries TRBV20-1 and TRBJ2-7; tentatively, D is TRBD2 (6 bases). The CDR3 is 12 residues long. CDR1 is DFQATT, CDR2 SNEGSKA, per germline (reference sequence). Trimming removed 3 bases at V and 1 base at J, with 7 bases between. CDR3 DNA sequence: TGCAGTGCTAGCGGGGGTTCCTACGAGCAGTACTTC. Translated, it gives CSASGGSYEQYF.

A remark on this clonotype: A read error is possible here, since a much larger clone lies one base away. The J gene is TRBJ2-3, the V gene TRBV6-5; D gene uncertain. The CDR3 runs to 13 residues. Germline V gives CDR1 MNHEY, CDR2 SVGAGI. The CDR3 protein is CASSFSHTETQYF. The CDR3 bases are TGTGCCAGCAGTTTTTCCCACACAGAGACGCAGTATTTT.

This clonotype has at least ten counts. CDR3 bases: TGTGCCACCAGTGCCTGGGGCGAGGAGACCCAGTACTTC. This codes for CATSAWGEETQYF. The chain carries TRBV24-1 and TRBJ2-5; perhaps TRBD1 as D (5 bases). V was trimmed by 5 bases and J by 5 bases, leaving 11 bases between them. CDR1 KGHDR and CDR2 SFDVKD come from the germline V gene. The CDR3 totals 13 residues.

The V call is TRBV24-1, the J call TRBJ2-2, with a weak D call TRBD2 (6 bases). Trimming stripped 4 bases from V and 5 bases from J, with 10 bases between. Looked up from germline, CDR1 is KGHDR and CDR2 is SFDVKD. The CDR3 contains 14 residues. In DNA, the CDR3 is TGTGCCACCAGTGAGAGGGACTTTACCGGGGAGCTGTTTTTT. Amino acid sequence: CATSERDFTGELFF.

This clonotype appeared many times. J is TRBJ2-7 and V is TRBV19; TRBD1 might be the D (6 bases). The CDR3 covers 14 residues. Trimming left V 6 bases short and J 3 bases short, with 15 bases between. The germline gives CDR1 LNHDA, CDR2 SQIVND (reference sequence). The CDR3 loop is CASRPTGQIYEQYF. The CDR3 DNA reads TGTGCCAGTAGACCCACGGGACAAATCTACGAGCAGTACTTC.

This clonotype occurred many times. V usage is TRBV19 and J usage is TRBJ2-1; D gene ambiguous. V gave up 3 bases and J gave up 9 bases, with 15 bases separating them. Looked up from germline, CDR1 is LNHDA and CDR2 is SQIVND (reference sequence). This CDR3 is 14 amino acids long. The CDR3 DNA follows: TGTGCCAGTAGTATGAGTTGGAAGGACGCTGAGCAGTTCTTC. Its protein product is CASSMSWKDAEQFF.

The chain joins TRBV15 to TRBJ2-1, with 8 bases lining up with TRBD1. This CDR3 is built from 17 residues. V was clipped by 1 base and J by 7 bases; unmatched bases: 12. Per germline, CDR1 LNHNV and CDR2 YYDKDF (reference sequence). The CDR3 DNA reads TGTGCCACCAGCAGAGGGCAGGGGGCTGCCGGTTGGAATGAGCAGTTCTTC. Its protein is CATSRGQGAAGWNEQFF.

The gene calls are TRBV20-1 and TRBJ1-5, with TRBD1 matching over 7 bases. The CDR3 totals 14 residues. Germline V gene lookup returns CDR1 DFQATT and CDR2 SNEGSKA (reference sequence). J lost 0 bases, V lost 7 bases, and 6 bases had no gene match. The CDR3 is CSVKQGYSNQPQHF. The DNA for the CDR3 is TGCAGTGTTAAACAGGGGTATAGCAATCAGCCCCAGCATTTT.

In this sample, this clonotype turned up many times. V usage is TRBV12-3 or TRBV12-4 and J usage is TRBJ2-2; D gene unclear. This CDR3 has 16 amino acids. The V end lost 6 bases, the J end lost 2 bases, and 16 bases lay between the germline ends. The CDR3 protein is CASSPLVLSNTGELFF. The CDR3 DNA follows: TGTGCCAGCAGCCCCCTGGTGCTCTCAAACACCGGGGAGCTGTTTTTT.

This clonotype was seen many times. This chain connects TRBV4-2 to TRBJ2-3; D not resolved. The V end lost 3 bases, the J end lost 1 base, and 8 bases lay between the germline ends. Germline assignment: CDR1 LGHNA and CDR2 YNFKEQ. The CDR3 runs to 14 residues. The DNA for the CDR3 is TGTGCCAGCAGCCAGGGTGGGGGCACAGATACGCAGTATTTT. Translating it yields CASSQGGGTDTQYF.